This TCR beta chain was captured in a study of T cell responses to AZD1222 COVID-19 vaccine. Between the trimmed V and J ends, which lost 2 bases and 1 base, there was a span of 11 bases. Germline V gene data show CDR1 as SGHTA and CDR2 as FQGNSA. The CDR3 loop spans 15 amino acids. Sequenced by immunoSEQ multiplex PCR; TCRdb stores in-frame clones only, minus some. The sample has about 110,000 clones; approximately 90% are singletons. The chain recombines TRBV7-2 with TRBJ2-5; D might be TRBD1 (5 bases). Sequences were derived from peripheral blood, sampled on day 0 of AZD1222 vaccination. This TCR was recovered from an adult in good health. CDR3 in DNA: TGTGCCAGCAGCTTATTCCAGGGCAGCCAAGAGACCCAGTACTTC. This sequence encodes CASSLFQGSQETQYF. The variable domain in full, completed from reference TRBV7-2 and TRBJ2-5, reads GAGVSQSPSNKVTEKGKDVELRCDPISGHTALYWYRQSLGQGLEFLIYFQGNSAPDKSGLPSDRFSAERTGGSVSTLTIQRTQQEDSAVYLCASSLFQGSQETQYFGPGTRLLVL.